The T cell receptor beta chain under discussion was sequenced for a study of T cell repertoires in cytomegalovirus infection. Whole-study context: Indicated by public TCR beta signatures were CMV infection and matching HLA type. Study findings and constraints: What dominated the ex vivo response were HLA-C-restricted CMV-specific TCR beta clonotypes. Accumulated public TCR beta family frequency recognized individuals carrying CMV together with the relevant HLA.

CDR3 length: 15 residues. Looked up from germline, CDR1 is SEHNR and CDR2 is FQNEAQ (reference sequence). V was pared by 6 bases and J by 3 bases, with 15 bases between. TCRdb fed the reads into MiXCR, producing one record per CDR3 protein. This table holds roughly 200,000 distinct CDR3 sequences, around 35% found once. Comment on this clonotype: Its matching antigen is unknown.

The gene calls are TRBV7-9 and TRBJ2-1; a possible D gene is TRBD2 (6 bases). Sample: CD8+ T cells from cultured PBMCs, taken from culture after CMV antigen stimulation. The TCR sequence derives from a human donor in good health (CMV status not recorded). Some clones in this sample may be carry-over from other donors' samples. The CDR3 protein is CASRKPGLNYNEQFF. DNA for the CDR3: TGTGCCAGCAGAAAACCGGGACTTAACTACAATGAGCAGTTCTTC.